The 15 T cell receptor beta chains below all came from one sample that was sequenced in a study of human T cells and chemical hapten exposure. TCRdb reprocessed the RACE reads with MiXCR, giving one entry per CDR3 protein. The data show about 34,000 distinct CDR3 sequences, 6% to 7% seen once. Time point defined: patch test 1, 2 weeks after DPC sensitization. Treatment of the sample: therapeutic diphenylcyclopropenone sensitization with weekly scalp DPC. Total RNA came from unfractionated whole blood. This material consisted of whole blood, taken in connection with sensitization to the hapten diphenylcyclopropenone (DPC). All receptors come from a woman aged 25 to 39 with alopecia areata. Some clones in this sample may be carry-over from other donors' samples.

V gene TRBV11-1 combines with J gene TRBJ2-7; a possible D gene is TRBD1 (6 bases). The CDR3 consists of 15 residues. Trimming removed 5 bases at V and 4 bases at J, with 18 bases between. Germline CDR1 reads SGHAT; CDR2 reads FQDESV (reference sequence). This chain's CDR3 is CASSDSRTVQYEQYF. The CDR3 nucleotides read TGTGCCAGCAGCGACTCCCGGACAGTTCAGTACGAGCAGTACTTC.

This clonotype was counted many times. This chain connects TRBV20-1 to TRBJ1-6; possible D gene TRBD1, 5 bases. Germline CDR1 reads DFQATT; CDR2 reads SNEGSKA (reference sequence). The CDR3 has 18 amino acids. V shed 0 bases and J shed 6 bases, with 21 bases lying between them. As DNA, the CDR3 is TGCAGTGCTAGAGATCGGGGACGACTCCTGAGCCTTAATTCACCCCTCCACTTT. Its protein product is CSARDRGRLLSLNSPLHF.

This clonotype has ten or more counts. The chain recombines TRBV28 with TRBJ1-6; D uncertain. CDR3 length: 15 amino acids. Trimming pared 8 bases from V and 5 bases from J, leaving 16 bases between. CDR1 is MDHEN, CDR2 SYDVKM, per germline. CDR3 DNA sequence: TGTGCCAGCGTCTCCATAGGGAGAGATAATTCACCCCTCCACTTT. Encoded protein: CASVSIGRDNSPLHF.

As to this clonotype: A much larger clone lies one base from this, so it may be a read error. V gene TRBV7-2 combines with J gene TRBJ1-1; D possibly corresponds to TRBD1 (5 bases). Germline CDR1 is SGHTA and CDR2 is FQGNSA. This CDR3 has 14 amino acids. CDR3 in DNA: TGTGCCAGCAGCTGGAGGTGGGCGGACACTCAAGCTTTCTTT. Its protein is CASSWRWADTQAFF.

This clonotype was seen at least ten times. The chain joins TRBV6-6 to TRBJ1-2; D is undetermined. Germline-derived CDR1 and CDR2 are MNHNY and SVGAGI (reference sequence). V lost 0 bases to trimming and J lost 2 bases, with 7 bases between them. The CDR3 sequence is 14 residues long. CDR3 region: CASSYSSRNYGYTF. DNA of the CDR3: TGTGCCAGCAGTTACTCCTCACGGAACTATGGCTACACCTTC.

This clonotype was seen more than once but under ten times. The rearrangement joins TRBV7-2 to TRBJ2-7; D might be TRBD2 (5 bases). The CDR3 is 16 residues long. Between the trimmed V and J ends, which lost 1 base and 2 bases, there was a span of 15 bases. CDR1 and CDR2 (germline): SGHTA, FQGNSA. The CDR3 region is CASSLVSGSSTYEQYF. CDR3 nucleotides: TGTGCCAGCAGCTTAGTATCGGGGTCCTCAACCTACGAGCAGTACTTC.

This clonotype was counted many times. The chain couples TRBV6-6 to TRBJ2-2; 9 bases fit TRBD1. J lost 0 bases, V lost 5 bases, and 4 bases had no gene match. CDR3 size: 16 residues. Germline values: CDR1 MNHNY, CDR2 SVGAGI (reference sequence). CDR3 region: CASSHTGGPNTGELFF. The CDR3 nucleotides are TGTGCCAGCAGTCACACAGGGGGCCCGAACACCGGGGAGCTGTTTTTT.

This clonotype was seen ten or more times. The genes are TRBV29-1 and TRBJ1-1, with D unclear. CDR1 SQVTM and CDR2 ANQGSEA come from the germline V gene. The CDR3 is 13 residues long. Trimming shortened V by 3 bases and J by 0 bases, and 8 bases separated the two germline ends. The CDR3 reads CSVERRLNTEAFF. CDR3 sequence (DNA): TGCAGCGTTGAGAGAAGGTTGAACACTGAAGCTTTCTTT.

This clonotype was seen a few times. The chain couples TRBV7-2 to TRBJ2-2, with D possibly matching TRBD1 (5 bases). V lost 1 base, J lost 4 bases, and 16 bases lay in between. This CDR3 contains 17 residues. CDR1 is SGHTA and CDR2 is FQGNSA in the germline V gene. DNA for the CDR3: TGTGCCAGCAGCTTAGGGCCTCAGGGATCGGGCACCGGGGAGCTGTTTTTT. Protein: CASSLGPQGSGTGELFF.

This clonotype has a count of ten or more. The V gene is TRBV9, the J gene TRBJ2-6, with D unresolved. Trimming left V 4 bases short and J 0 bases short, with 14 bases between. CDR3 length: 17 amino acids. Germline V gene data show CDR1 as SGDLS and CDR2 as YYNGEE. The CDR3 is CASSPRTALSGANVLTF. In DNA, the CDR3 is TGTGCCAGCAGCCCGAGGACGGCCCTCTCTGGGGCCAACGTCCTGACTTTC.

This clonotype was found many times. This rearrangement joins TRBV29-1 to TRBJ1-1, with a weak D call TRBD1 (5 bases). V lost 2 bases and J lost 0, with 10 bases in between. The CDR3 contains 14 residues. Germline CDR1 is SQVTM and CDR2 is ANQGSEA. CDR3 nucleotide sequence: TGCAGCGTTGAAACAGGTTGGCTGAACACTGAAGCTTTCTTT. It yields the protein CSVETGWLNTEAFF.

DNA of the CDR3: TGTGCCAGCAGCGTCGGGACAGGGCTCCTAGACTATGGCTACACCTTC. Translating it yields CASSVGTGLLDYGYTF. The chain couples TRBV9 to TRBJ1-2; 9 nucleotides align to TRBD1. The J segment lost 3 bases and the V segment lost 2 bases, leaving 8 bases of the junction unmatched. CDR3 size: 16 residues. Per the germline V gene, CDR1 is SGDLS and CDR2 is YYNGEE.

V usage is TRBV9 and J usage is TRBJ1-2; D ambiguous. Trimming left V 4 bases short and J 5 bases short, with 24 bases between. Germline CDR1 and CDR2: SGDLS and YYNGEE. The CDR3 is made up of 17 amino acids. CDR3 region: CASSPQVGTLKLYGYTF. CDR3 nucleotide sequence: TGTGCCAGCAGCCCCCAGGTTGGCACATTGAAGTTGTATGGCTACACCTTC.

Many counts were recorded for this clonotype. The V gene is TRBV21-1, the J gene TRBJ1-1. TRBV21-1 is recorded as a pseudogene. The CDR3 is 16 residues long. The CDR3 is CASSKVHWAGDTEAFF. The CDR3, as DNA: TGTGCCAGCAGCAAAGTGCATTGGGCTGGGGACACTGAAGCTTTCTTT.

This clonotype appeared many times. The genes are TRBV7-7 and TRBJ2-1, with D perhaps matching TRBD1 (6 bases). Germline V gene data show CDR1 as SSHAT and CDR2 as FNYEAQ (reference sequence). The V end lost 4 bases, the J end lost 9 bases, and 16 bases lay between the germline ends. The CDR3 contains 14 residues. The CDR3 nucleotides read TGTGCCAGCAGCTCCCAAACAGGGTTAGGTGAGCAGTTCTTC. Its translation: CASSSQTGLGEQFF.